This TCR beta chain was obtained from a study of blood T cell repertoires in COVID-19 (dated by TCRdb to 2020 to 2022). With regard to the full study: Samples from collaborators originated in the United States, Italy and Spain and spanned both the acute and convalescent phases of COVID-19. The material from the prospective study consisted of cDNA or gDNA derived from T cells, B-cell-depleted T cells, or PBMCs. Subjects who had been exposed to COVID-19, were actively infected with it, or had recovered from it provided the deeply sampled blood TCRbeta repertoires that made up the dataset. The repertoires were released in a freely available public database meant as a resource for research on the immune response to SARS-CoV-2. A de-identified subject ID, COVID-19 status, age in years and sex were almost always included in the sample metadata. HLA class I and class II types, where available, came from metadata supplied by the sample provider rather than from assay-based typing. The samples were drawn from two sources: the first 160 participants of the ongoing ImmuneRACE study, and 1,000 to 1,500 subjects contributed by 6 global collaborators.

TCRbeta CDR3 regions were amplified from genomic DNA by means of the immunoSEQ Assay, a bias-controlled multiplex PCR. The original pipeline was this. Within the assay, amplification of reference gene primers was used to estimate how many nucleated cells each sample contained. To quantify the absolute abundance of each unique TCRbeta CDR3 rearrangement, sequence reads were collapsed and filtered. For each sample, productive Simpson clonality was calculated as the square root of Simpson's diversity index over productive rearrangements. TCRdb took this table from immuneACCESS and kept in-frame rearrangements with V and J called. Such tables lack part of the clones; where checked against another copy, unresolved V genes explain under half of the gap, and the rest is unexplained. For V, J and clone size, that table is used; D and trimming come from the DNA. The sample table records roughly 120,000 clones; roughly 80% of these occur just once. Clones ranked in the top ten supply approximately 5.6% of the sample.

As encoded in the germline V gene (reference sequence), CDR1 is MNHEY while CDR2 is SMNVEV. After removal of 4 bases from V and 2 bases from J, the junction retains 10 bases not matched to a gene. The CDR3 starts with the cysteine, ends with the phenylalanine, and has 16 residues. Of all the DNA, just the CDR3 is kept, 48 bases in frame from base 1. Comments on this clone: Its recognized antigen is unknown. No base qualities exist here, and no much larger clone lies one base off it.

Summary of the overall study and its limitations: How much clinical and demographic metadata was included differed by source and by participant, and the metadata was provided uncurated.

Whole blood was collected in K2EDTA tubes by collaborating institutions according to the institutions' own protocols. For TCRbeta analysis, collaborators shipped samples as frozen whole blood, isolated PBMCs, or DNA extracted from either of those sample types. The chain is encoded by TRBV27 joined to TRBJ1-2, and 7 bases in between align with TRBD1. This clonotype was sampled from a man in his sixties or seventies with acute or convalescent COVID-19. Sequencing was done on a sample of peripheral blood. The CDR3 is CASSSTGANPNYGYTF. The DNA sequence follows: TGTGCCAGCAGTTCAACAGGGGCGAACCCCAACTATGGCTACACCTTC.